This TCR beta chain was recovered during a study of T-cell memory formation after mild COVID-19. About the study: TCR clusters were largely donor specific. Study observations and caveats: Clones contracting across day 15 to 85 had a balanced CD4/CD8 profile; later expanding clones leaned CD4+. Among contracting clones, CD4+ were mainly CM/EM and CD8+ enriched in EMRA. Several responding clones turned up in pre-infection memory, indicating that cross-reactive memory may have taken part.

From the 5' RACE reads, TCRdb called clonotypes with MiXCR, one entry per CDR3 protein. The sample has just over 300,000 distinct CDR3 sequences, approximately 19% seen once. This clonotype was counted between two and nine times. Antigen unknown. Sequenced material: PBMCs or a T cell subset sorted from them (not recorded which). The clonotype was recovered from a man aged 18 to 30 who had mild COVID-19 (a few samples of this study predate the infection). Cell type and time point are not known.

CDR3 DNA: TGCGCCAGCAGCTTGCTAGAGGTGAACACTGAAGCTTTCTTT. Protein: CASSLLEVNTEAFF. V usage is TRBV5-1 and J usage is TRBJ1-1; no clear D. V dropped 1 base and J dropped 0 bases, with 7 bases sitting between them. Germline CDR1 and CDR2: SGHRS and YFSETQ. The CDR3 sequence is 14 residues long.